The rows below give T cell receptor beta chains drawn from one sample of a study of blood T cell repertoires in COVID-19. The method was immunoSEQ multiplex PCR; TCRdb's version includes in-frame clones alone and lacks a portion of them. The profile covers some 53,000 clones, with about 90% appearing a single time and about 2.9% taken by the ten largest. Sequenced material: peripheral blood. The origin of the receptors is a human donor in a cohort sampled during active COVID-19. Both conserved end residues are part of each CDR3. A D gene is named only where the DNA matches it firmly. Rows give clone size only sometimes, using once, few, many, or a class for an expanded clone.

CDR3nt: TGTGCCAGCTCACCACAGGGACAGTTCGACACTGAAGCTTTCTTT
CDR3aa: CASSPQGQFDTEAFF
abundance: NA
j_gene: TRBJ1-1
v_gene: TRBV18
len: 15
d_gene: TRBD1

CDR3nt: TGTGCCAGCAGCTATCCACCCCCTGAGGCCCAGTACTTC
CDR3aa: CASSYPPPEAQYF
abundance: NA
j_gene: TRBJ2-5
v_gene: TRBV7-6
len: 13
d_gene: NA

CDR3nt: TGTGCCTGGAATAGAGGGGGCCACTCTAACTATGGCTACACCTTC
CDR3aa: CAWNRGGHSNYGYTF
abundance: NA
j_gene: TRBJ1-2
v_gene: TRBV30
len: 15
d_gene: TRBD1

CDR3nt: TGTGCCAGCAGCCAAACGGTAAATTGGAATTCACCCCTCCACTTT
CDR3aa: CASSQTVNWNSPLHF
abundance: NA
j_gene: TRBJ1-6
v_gene: TRBV3-1/TRBV3-2
len: 15
d_gene: NA

CDR3nt: TGCGCCAGCAGCTTGTTGGCTAGCGGGAGGGCCGTTGGGACCGGGGAGCTGTTTTTT
CDR3aa: CASSLLASGRAVGTGELFF
abundance: NA
j_gene: TRBJ2-2
v_gene: TRBV5-1
len: 19
d_gene: TRBD2

CDR3nt: TGTGCCAGCAGCTCCACTAGACGGGAGACCCAGTACTTC
CDR3aa: CASSSTRRETQYF
abundance: NA
j_gene: TRBJ2-5
v_gene: TRBV6-5
len: 13
d_gene: NA

CDR3nt: TGCAGTGCTAGTCTCGTTTTCGAGCAGTTCTTC
CDR3aa: CSASLVFEQFF
abundance: NA
j_gene: TRBJ2-1
v_gene: TRBV20-1
len: 11
d_gene: NA

CDR3nt: TGTGCCAGTAGTTCGACAGTGGCCGCTCGGCAGTTCTTC
CDR3aa: CASSSTVAARQFF
abundance: NA
j_gene: TRBJ2-1
v_gene: TRBV19
len: 13
d_gene: NA

CDR3nt: TGCAGTGCTAGTCTCGGGACAGCCTCCTACGAGCAGTACTTC
CDR3aa: CSASLGTASYEQYF
abundance: once
j_gene: TRBJ2-7
v_gene: TRBV20-1
len: 14
d_gene: TRBD1

CDR3nt: TGTGCCAGCAGTCCAAACCAGGGGGCCTATGAGCAGTTCTTC
CDR3aa: CASSPNQGAYEQFF
abundance: NA
j_gene: TRBJ2-1
v_gene: TRBV27
len: 14
d_gene: TRBD1

CDR3nt: TGTGCCACCAGTGGAGGGACTAGCGGGAGGGTCTCCTACAATGAGCAGTTCTTC
CDR3aa: CATSGGTSGRVSYNEQFF
abundance: NA
j_gene: TRBJ2-1
v_gene: TRBV24-1
len: 18
d_gene: TRBD2

CDR3nt: TGTGCTAGCCAGACAGGGACCACAGATACGCAGTATTTT
CDR3aa: CASQTGTTDTQYF
abundance: NA
j_gene: TRBJ2-3
v_gene: TRBV12-5
len: 13
d_gene: TRBD1

CDR3nt: TGTGCCAGCTCCCGGGCGGACTCCCAGACCCAGCATTTT
CDR3aa: CASSRADSQTQHF
abundance: NA
j_gene: TRBJ1-5
v_gene: TRBV18
len: 13
d_gene: NA

CDR3nt: TGTGCCAGTAGTATGGGGCCAGGTAGCTACGAGCAGTACTTC
CDR3aa: CASSMGPGSYEQYF
abundance: NA
j_gene: TRBJ2-7
v_gene: TRBV19
len: 14
d_gene: NA

CDR3nt: TGCGCCAGCAGCTTGACAGGGCCCAGCACAGATACGCAGTATTTT
CDR3aa: CASSLTGPSTDTQYF
abundance: NA
j_gene: TRBJ2-3
v_gene: TRBV5-1
len: 15
d_gene: NA

CDR3nt: TGTGCCAGCAACGAACAGGGGTTGGACTATGGCTACACCTTC
CDR3aa: CASNEQGLDYGYTF
abundance: NA
j_gene: TRBJ1-2
v_gene: TRBV5-6
len: 14
d_gene: TRBD1

CDR3nt: TGTGCCAGCAGCCTGGGTGGGGCGGGCTACACCTTC
CDR3aa: CASSLGGAGYTF
abundance: NA
j_gene: TRBJ1-2
v_gene: TRBV6-6
len: 12
d_gene: NA

CDR3nt: TGTGCCACAGGACAGGGGGCCTACGAGCAGTACTTC
CDR3aa: CATGQGAYEQYF
abundance: NA
j_gene: TRBJ2-7
v_gene: TRBV2
len: 12
d_gene: TRBD1

CDR3nt: TGTGCCAGCAGCCTCGACTCCACCGGGGAGCTGTTTTTT
CDR3aa: CASSLDSTGELFF
abundance: NA
j_gene: TRBJ2-2
v_gene: TRBV7-3
len: 13
d_gene: NA

CDR3nt: TGCAGCGTTCCCCGGGAGGGGCCAGATACGCAGTATTTT
CDR3aa: CSVPREGPDTQYF
abundance: once
j_gene: TRBJ2-3
v_gene: TRBV29-1
len: 13
d_gene: TRBD2

CDR3nt: TGTGCCAGCAGCGGGGGGGAGGCAACTAATGAAAAACTGTTTTTT
CDR3aa: CASSGGEATNEKLFF
abundance: few
j_gene: TRBJ1-4
v_gene: TRBV2
len: 15
d_gene: NA

CDR3nt: TGTGCCAGCAGTTTAGGGCAGGGGGTCACCTACGAGCAGTACTTC
CDR3aa: CASSLGQGVTYEQYF
abundance: once
j_gene: TRBJ2-7
v_gene: TRBV27
len: 15
d_gene: TRBD1

CDR3nt: TGCGCCAGCAGCTTGGAGCTCAGGCTAGCGGGAGTTATGAGTGAGCAGTACTTC
CDR3aa: CASSLELRLAGVMSEQYF
abundance: NA
j_gene: TRBJ2-7
v_gene: TRBV5-1
len: 18
d_gene: TRBD2

CDR3nt: TGTGCCAGCAGCGTATCGCCGGGAGTTGCGGATACGCAGTATTTT
CDR3aa: CASSVSPGVADTQYF
abundance: NA
j_gene: TRBJ2-3
v_gene: TRBV9
len: 15
d_gene: NA

CDR3nt: TGCGCCAGCAGCTTGGACGGTGCCCACACAGATACGCAGTATTTT
CDR3aa: CASSLDGAHTDTQYF
abundance: NA
j_gene: TRBJ2-3
v_gene: TRBV5-1
len: 15
d_gene: NA

CDR3nt: TGTGCCAGCAGCGTAGATGACAGTCGAAAGACCCAGTACTTC
CDR3aa: CASSVDDSRKTQYF
abundance: NA
j_gene: TRBJ2-5
v_gene: TRBV9
len: 14
d_gene: NA

CDR3nt: TGTGCCAGCAGCTTGAGGGGGGACAGGGGGCCGCTCTATGGCTACACCTTC
CDR3aa: CASSLRGDRGPLYGYTF
abundance: NA
j_gene: TRBJ1-2
v_gene: TRBV5-5
len: 17
d_gene: TRBD1

CDR3nt: TGTGCCAGCAGTTTCCCTTCGGGACAGGGGGGATTCGAGCAGTACTTC
CDR3aa: CASSFPSGQGGFEQYF
abundance: NA
j_gene: TRBJ2-7
v_gene: TRBV6-2/TRBV6-3
len: 16
d_gene: TRBD1

CDR3nt: TGTGCCAGCAGCTTGCCGGGACAGGGCACAGATACGCAGTATTTT
CDR3aa: CASSLPGQGTDTQYF
abundance: NA
j_gene: TRBJ2-3
v_gene: TRBV5-5
len: 15
d_gene: TRBD1

CDR3nt: TGTGCCAGCAGTCCGGGGACTAGCGGTATACTTAATGAGCAGTTCTTC
CDR3aa: CASSPGTSGILNEQFF
abundance: once
j_gene: TRBJ2-1
v_gene: TRBV27
len: 16
d_gene: TRBD2

CDR3nt: TGTGCCAGCACCCAACTTCGGACAGGGGTGAACACCGGGGAGCTGTTTTTT
CDR3aa: CASTQLRTGVNTGELFF
abundance: once
j_gene: TRBJ2-2
v_gene: TRBV27
len: 17
d_gene: TRBD1

CDR3nt: TGTGCCAGCAGCCTGTTCGGAGGGAATGAGCAGTTCTTC
CDR3aa: CASSLFGGNEQFF
abundance: NA
j_gene: TRBJ2-1
v_gene: TRBV3-1/TRBV3-2
len: 13
d_gene: NA

CDR3nt: TGCGCCAGCAGCTTGGAGACTACCAGCTCCTACGAGCAGTACTTC
CDR3aa: CASSLETTSSYEQYF
abundance: NA
j_gene: TRBJ2-7
v_gene: TRBV5-1
len: 15
d_gene: NA

CDR3nt: TGTGCCGGGCGGGTACCGAGGCGAGGCTCCTACGAGCAGTACTTC
CDR3aa: CAGRVPRRGSYEQYF
abundance: NA
j_gene: TRBJ2-7
v_gene: TRBV5-8
len: 15
d_gene: NA

CDR3nt: TGCAGTGCTAGTTTGGCGGGAGAGCCAAATGAGCAGTTCTTC
CDR3aa: CSASLAGEPNEQFF
abundance: NA
j_gene: TRBJ2-1
v_gene: TRBV20-1
len: 14
d_gene: TRBD2

CDR3nt: TGTGCCACCAGCAAGGACAGGGTTGCCTACGAGCAGTACTTC
CDR3aa: CATSKDRVAYEQYF
abundance: NA
j_gene: TRBJ2-7
v_gene: TRBV15
len: 14
d_gene: TRBD1

CDR3nt: TGTGCCAGCAGTTCCGGAGGGGTTTATAATTCACCCCTCCACTTT
CDR3aa: CASSSGGVYNSPLHF
abundance: NA
j_gene: TRBJ1-6
v_gene: TRBV27
len: 15
d_gene: NA

CDR3nt: TGCGCCAGCAGCTTACAGGGGGCGCTGGAGACCCAGTACTTC
CDR3aa: CASSLQGALETQYF
abundance: NA
j_gene: TRBJ2-5
v_gene: TRBV5-1
len: 14
d_gene: TRBD1

CDR3nt: TGTGCCAGCAGGCCACCCCGGGACACCGTACCCTACGAGCAGTACTTC
CDR3aa: CASRPPRDTVPYEQYF
abundance: once
j_gene: TRBJ2-7
v_gene: TRBV28
len: 16
d_gene: NA

CDR3nt: TGTGCCAGCAGTTTCTCCCGGGACAGGGGCGGCAAGTACGAGCAGTACTTC
CDR3aa: CASSFSRDRGGKYEQYF
abundance: NA
j_gene: TRBJ2-7
v_gene: TRBV28
len: 17
d_gene: TRBD1

CDR3nt: TGTGCCAGCAGCCACAGACTAGTGGTCTACAATGAGCAGTTCTTC
CDR3aa: CASSHRLVVYNEQFF
abundance: NA
j_gene: TRBJ2-1
v_gene: TRBV14
len: 15
d_gene: NA

CDR3nt: TGTGCCAGCAGCGACAGGGGAGCGGGAAACACCATATATTTT
CDR3aa: CASSDRGAGNTIYF
abundance: NA
j_gene: TRBJ1-3
v_gene: TRBV5-4
len: 14
d_gene: TRBD1

CDR3nt: TGTGCCACCAGCAGATCTGGGGGGGCCATGAACACTGAAGCTTTCTTT
CDR3aa: CATSRSGGAMNTEAFF
abundance: NA
j_gene: TRBJ1-1
v_gene: TRBV15
len: 16
d_gene: NA

CDR3nt: TGTGCCAGCAGTCTCACCCTACCGACTAGCGGGAGCACAGATACGCAGTATTTT
CDR3aa: CASSLTLPTSGSTDTQYF
abundance: NA
j_gene: TRBJ2-3
v_gene: TRBV27
len: 18
d_gene: TRBD2

CDR3nt: TGTGCCAGCTCACCAACGGCTAGCGGGAGCCGAGATACGCAGTATTTT
CDR3aa: CASSPTASGSRDTQYF
abundance: NA
j_gene: TRBJ2-3
v_gene: TRBV18
len: 16
d_gene: TRBD2

CDR3nt: TGCGCCAGCAGCCCCAATTACCTACAGGGGGTGTATGAGCAGTTCTTC
CDR3aa: CASSPNYLQGVYEQFF
abundance: few
j_gene: TRBJ2-1
v_gene: TRBV4-1
len: 16
d_gene: TRBD1

CDR3nt: TGTGCCTGGAATGAAGCGGGAGTACGCGATGAGCAGTTCTTC
CDR3aa: CAWNEAGVRDEQFF
abundance: once
j_gene: TRBJ2-1
v_gene: TRBV30
len: 14
d_gene: TRBD2

CDR3nt: TGTGCCAGCAGCACAGGGGGGGAGACCCAGTACTTC
CDR3aa: CASSTGGETQYF
abundance: NA
j_gene: TRBJ2-5
v_gene: TRBV7-8
len: 12
d_gene: TRBD1

CDR3nt: TGTGCCAGCAGCTCAGGACTAGCGGGAGGGTTTCGCACAGATACGCAGTATTTT
CDR3aa: CASSSGLAGGFRTDTQYF
abundance: NA
j_gene: TRBJ2-3
v_gene: TRBV7-3
len: 18
d_gene: TRBD2

CDR3nt: TGTGCCAGCAGCGGAGGGGCCTACGAGCAGTACTTC
CDR3aa: CASSGGAYEQYF
abundance: NA
j_gene: TRBJ2-7
v_gene: TRBV28
len: 12
d_gene: NA

CDR3nt: TGTGCCAGCAGTGATCGAGCGGGAGTGACGAACACCGGGGAGCTGTTTTTT
CDR3aa: CASSDRAGVTNTGELFF
abundance: once
j_gene: TRBJ2-2
v_gene: TRBV6-1
len: 17
d_gene: TRBD2

CDR3nt: TGTGCCAGTAGTACGTCGGGAGTAGATTTGTTTAGCACAGATACGCAGTATTTT
CDR3aa: CASSTSGVDLFSTDTQYF
abundance: NA
j_gene: TRBJ2-3
v_gene: TRBV19
len: 18
d_gene: NA

CDR3nt: TGCGCCAGCAGTGAGTCGTCGGGGAAGGTGTACTTC
CDR3aa: CASSESSGKVYF
abundance: NA
j_gene: TRBJ2-7
v_gene: TRBV10-1
len: 12
d_gene: NA

CDR3nt: TGTGCCAGCAGCCAAGTCACAGGGGGAGCTTTCTTT
CDR3aa: CASSQVTGGAFF
abundance: NA
j_gene: TRBJ1-1
v_gene: TRBV3-1/TRBV3-2
len: 12
d_gene: TRBD1

CDR3nt: TGTGCCAGCAGCGCAGGACGGGCAGGGGTTGGGCTGAAGGGGGTCTTT
CDR3aa: CASSAGRAGVGLKGVF
abundance: NA
j_gene: TRBJ1-1
v_gene: TRBV11-3
len: 16
d_gene: NA

CDR3nt: TGTGCCAGCAGCAACTACGCCGGGGAGCTGTTTTTT
CDR3aa: CASSNYAGELFF
abundance: NA
j_gene: TRBJ2-2
v_gene: TRBV7-2
len: 12
d_gene: NA

CDR3nt: TGTGTCAGCACCCCAGGGTTGGGGGCCCGGCGCTACACCTTC
CDR3aa: CVSTPGLGARRYTF
abundance: NA
j_gene: TRBJ1-2
v_gene: TRBV6-5
len: 14
d_gene: NA

CDR3nt: TGTGCCAGCAGCGCGGGACAGCAGTATGGCTACACCTTC
CDR3aa: CASSAGQQYGYTF
abundance: NA
j_gene: TRBJ1-2
v_gene: TRBV28
len: 13
d_gene: TRBD1